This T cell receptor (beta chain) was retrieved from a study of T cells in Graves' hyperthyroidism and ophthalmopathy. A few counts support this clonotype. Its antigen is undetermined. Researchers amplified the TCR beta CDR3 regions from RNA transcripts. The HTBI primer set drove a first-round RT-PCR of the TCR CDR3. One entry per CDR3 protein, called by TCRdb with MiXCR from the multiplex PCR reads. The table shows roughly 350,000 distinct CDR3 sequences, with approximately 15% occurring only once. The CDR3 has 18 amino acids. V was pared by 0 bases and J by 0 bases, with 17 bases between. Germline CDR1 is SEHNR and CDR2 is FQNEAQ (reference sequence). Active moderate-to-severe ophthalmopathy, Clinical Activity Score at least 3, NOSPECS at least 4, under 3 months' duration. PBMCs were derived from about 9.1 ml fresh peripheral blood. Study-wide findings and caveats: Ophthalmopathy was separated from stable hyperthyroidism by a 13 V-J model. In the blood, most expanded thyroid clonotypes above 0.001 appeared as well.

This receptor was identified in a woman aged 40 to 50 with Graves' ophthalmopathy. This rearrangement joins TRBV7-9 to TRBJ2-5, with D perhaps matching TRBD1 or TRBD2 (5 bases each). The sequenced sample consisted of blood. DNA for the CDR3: TGTGCCAGCAGCTTAGCCGTCTGGGACCGAGGGTACCAAGAGACCCAGTACTTC. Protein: CASSLAVWDRGYQETQYF.